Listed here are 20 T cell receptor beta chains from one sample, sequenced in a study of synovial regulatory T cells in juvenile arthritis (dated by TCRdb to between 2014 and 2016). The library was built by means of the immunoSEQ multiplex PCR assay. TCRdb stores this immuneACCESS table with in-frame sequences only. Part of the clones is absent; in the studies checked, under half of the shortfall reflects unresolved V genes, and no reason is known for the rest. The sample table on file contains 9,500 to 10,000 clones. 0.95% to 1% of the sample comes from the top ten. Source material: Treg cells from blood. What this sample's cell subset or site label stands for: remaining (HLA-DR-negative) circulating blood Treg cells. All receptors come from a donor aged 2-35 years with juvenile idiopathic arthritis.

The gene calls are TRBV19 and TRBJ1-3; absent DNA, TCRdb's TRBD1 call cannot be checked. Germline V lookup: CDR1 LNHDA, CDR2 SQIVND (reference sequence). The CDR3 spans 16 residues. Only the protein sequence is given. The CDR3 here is CASSSRTGSPGNTIYF.

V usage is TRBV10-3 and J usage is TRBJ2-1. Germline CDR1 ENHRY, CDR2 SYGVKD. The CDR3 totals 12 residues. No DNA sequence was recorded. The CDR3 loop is CAISESNNEQFF.

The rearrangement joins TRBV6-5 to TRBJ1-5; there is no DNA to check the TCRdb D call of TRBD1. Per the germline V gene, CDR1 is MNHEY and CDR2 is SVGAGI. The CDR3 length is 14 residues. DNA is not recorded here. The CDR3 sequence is CASSYGTGDQPQHF.

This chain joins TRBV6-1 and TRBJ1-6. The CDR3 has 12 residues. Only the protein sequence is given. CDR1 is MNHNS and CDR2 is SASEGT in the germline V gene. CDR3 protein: CASGSEYSPLHF.

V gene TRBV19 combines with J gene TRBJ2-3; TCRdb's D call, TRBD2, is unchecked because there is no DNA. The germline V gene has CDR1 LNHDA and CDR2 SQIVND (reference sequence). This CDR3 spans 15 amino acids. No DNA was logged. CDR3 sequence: CASKRLAGSTDTQYF.

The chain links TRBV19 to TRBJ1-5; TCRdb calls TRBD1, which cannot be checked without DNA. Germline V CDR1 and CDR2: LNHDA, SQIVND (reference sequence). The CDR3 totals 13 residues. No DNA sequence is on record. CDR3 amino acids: CASSTGRGQPQHF.

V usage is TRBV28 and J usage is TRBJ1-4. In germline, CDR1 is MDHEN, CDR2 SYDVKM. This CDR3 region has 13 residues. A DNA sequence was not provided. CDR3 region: CATRGVGREKLFF. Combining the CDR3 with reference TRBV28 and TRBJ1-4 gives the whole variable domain DVKVTQSSRYLVKRTGEKVFLECVQDMDHENMFWYRQDPGLGLRLIYFSYDVKMKEKGDIPEGYSVSREKKERFSLILESASTNQTSMYLCATRGVGREKLFFGSGTQLSVL.

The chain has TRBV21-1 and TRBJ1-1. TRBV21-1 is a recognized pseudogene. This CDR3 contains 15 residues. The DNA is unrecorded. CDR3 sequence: CASSRLGYKNTEAFF.

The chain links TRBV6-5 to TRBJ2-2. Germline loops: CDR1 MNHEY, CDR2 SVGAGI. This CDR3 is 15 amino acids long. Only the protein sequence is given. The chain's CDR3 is CASSYKDRATGELFF.

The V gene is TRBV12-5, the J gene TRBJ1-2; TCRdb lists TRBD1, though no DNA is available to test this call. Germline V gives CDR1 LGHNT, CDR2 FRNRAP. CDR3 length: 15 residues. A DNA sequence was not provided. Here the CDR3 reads CASGPPTGYAYGYTF.

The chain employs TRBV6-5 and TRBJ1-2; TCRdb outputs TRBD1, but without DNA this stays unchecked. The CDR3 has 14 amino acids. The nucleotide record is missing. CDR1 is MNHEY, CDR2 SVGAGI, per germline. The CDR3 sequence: CASSAVRGRGGYTF.

The CDR3 region is CASSEQSHYGYTF. The rearrangement joins TRBV25-1 to TRBJ1-2. The CDR3 consists of 13 residues. The DNA sequence is not available. Looked up from germline, CDR1 is MGHDK and CDR2 is SYGVNS.

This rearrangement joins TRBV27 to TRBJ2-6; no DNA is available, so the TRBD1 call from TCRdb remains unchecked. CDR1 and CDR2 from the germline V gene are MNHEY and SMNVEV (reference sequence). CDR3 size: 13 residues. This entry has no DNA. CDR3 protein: CASRHRGANVLTF.

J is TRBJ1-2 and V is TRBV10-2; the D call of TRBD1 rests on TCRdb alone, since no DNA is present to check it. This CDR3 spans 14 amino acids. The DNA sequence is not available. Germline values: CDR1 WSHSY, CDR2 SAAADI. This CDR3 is CASSGGRGQDGYTF.

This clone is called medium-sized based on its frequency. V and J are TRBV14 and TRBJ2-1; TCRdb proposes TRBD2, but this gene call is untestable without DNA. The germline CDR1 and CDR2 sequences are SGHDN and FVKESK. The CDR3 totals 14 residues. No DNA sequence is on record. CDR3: CASSRTSSYNEQFF. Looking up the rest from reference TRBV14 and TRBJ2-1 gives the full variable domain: EAGVTQFPSHSVIEKGQTVTLRCDPISGHDNLYWYRRVMGKEIKFLLHFVKESKQDESGMPNNRFLAERTGGTYSTLKVQPAELEDSGVYFCASSRTSSYNEQFFGPGTRLTVL.

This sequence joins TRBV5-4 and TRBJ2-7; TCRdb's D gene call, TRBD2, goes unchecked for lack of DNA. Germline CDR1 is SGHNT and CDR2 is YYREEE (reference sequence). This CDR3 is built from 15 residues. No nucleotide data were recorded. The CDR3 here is CASSLDLAGLREQYF.

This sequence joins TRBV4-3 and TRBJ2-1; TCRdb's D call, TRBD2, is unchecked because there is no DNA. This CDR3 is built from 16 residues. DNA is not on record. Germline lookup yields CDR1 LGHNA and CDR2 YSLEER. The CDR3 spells CASSQYFAGSYNEQFF.

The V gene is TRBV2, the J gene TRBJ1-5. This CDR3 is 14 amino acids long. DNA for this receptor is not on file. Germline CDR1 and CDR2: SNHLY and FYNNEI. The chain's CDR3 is CASSETRGDQPQHF.

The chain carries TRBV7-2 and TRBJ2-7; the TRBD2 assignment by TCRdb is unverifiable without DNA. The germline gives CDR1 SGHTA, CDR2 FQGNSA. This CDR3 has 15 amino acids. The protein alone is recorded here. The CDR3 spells CASSFSGGPRDEQYF.

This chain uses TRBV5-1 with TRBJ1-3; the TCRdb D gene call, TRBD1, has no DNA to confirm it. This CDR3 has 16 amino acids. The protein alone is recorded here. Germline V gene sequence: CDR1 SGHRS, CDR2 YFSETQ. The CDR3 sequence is CASSLGTGQSGNTIYF.